These 14 T cell receptor beta chains share one sample of origin, sequenced in a study of blood T cell repertoires in COVID-19. The method was immunoSEQ multiplex PCR; TCRdb's version includes in-frame clones alone and lacks a portion of them. Of about 54,000 clones in the sample, about four fifths were seen once. The specimen sequenced was peripheral blood. The receptors here all came from a woman aged 55 to 70 with acute or convalescent COVID-19.

The chain recombines TRBV5-5 with TRBJ1-4, with 12 bases matching TRBD1. In germline, CDR1 is SGHKS, CDR2 YYEKEE (reference sequence). V lost 3 bases and J lost 6; bases outside the gene matches: 3. CDR3 length equals 15 residues. The CDR3 is CASSWGDRGHEKLFF. CDR3 DNA: TGTGCCAGCAGCTGGGGGGACAGGGGGCATGAAAAACTGTTTTTT.

This chain connects TRBV28 to TRBJ1-5, with a possible D match to TRBD1 (6 bases). The V gene lost 5 bases and the J gene lost 7 bases, with 15 bases spanning the gap. This CDR3 spans 14 amino acids. Germline CDR1 reads MDHEN; CDR2 reads SYDVKM. The CDR3 region is CASSPTGFQQPQHF. The DNA for the CDR3 is TGTGCCAGCAGTCCAACAGGGTTTCAACAGCCCCAGCATTTT. The full variable domain, in which reference TRBV28 and TRBJ1-5 provide the parts outside the CDR3, is DVKVTQSSRYLVKRTGEKVFLECVQDMDHENMFWYRQDPGLGLRLIYFSYDVKMKEKGDIPEGYSVSREKKERFSLILESASTNQTSMYLCASSPTGFQQPQHFGDGTRLSIL.

The J gene is TRBJ2-7, the V gene TRBV5-1, with D possibly matching TRBD2 (6 bases). CDR1 SGHRS and CDR2 YFSETQ come from the germline V gene. The CDR3 is 14 residues long. V lost 0 bases and J 0 bases, leaving 7 bases between the germline ends. The CDR3 loop is CASSLAGGSYEQYF. CDR3 DNA: TGCGCCAGCAGCTTGGCCGGGGGCTCCTACGAGCAGTACTTC.

This chain uses TRBV18 with TRBJ1-4; 7 bases are a match to TRBD1. Per the germline V gene, CDR1 is KGHSH and CDR2 is LQKENI. The CDR3 has 16 residues. The trim removed 0 bases at V and 7 bases at J, leaving 8 bases unmatched. CDR3 sequence (DNA): TGTGCCAGCTCACCACCGTCGGCAGGGGGTGGTGAAAAACTGTTTTTT. Its protein is CASSPPSAGGGEKLFF.

This chain joins TRBV2 and TRBJ1-1; TRBD1 might be the D (5 bases). V shed 6 bases and J shed 2 bases, with 10 bases lying between them. Per the germline V gene, CDR1 is SNHLY and CDR2 is FYNNEI. This CDR3 comprises 13 residues. The CDR3 DNA is TGTGCCAGCAGGGGCGACAGAAACACTGAAGCTTTCTTT. Its translation is CASRGDRNTEAFF.

The genes are TRBV7-9 and TRBJ1-2, with D possibly being TRBD1 (6 bases). The CDR3 is 15 amino acids. V was trimmed by 5 bases and J by 6 bases, leaving 19 bases between them. The V gene's germline CDR1 is SEHNR and CDR2 FQNEAQ (reference sequence). The CDR3: CASSLTDQGQNGYTF. CDR3 DNA sequence: TGTGCCAGCAGCCTAACTGATCAGGGACAAAATGGCTACACCTTC. The entire variable domain, with the rest obtained from reference TRBV7-9 and TRBJ1-2, is as follows: DTGVSQNPRHKITKRGQNVTFRCDPISEHNRLYWYRQTLGQGPEFLTYFQNEAQLEKSRLLSDRFSAERPKGSFSTLEIQRTEQGDSAMYLCASSLTDQGQNGYTFGSGTRLTVV.

J is TRBJ1-1 and V is TRBV30; D perhaps matches TRBD1 (6 bases). Per germline, CDR1 GTSNPN and CDR2 SVGIG (reference sequence). V shed 7 bases and J shed 1 base, with 13 bases lying between them. CDR3 length equals 13 residues. The CDR3 DNA reads as TGTGCCTCCAGGGGCCGAGGGAACACTGAAGCTTTCTTT. Protein product: CASRGRGNTEAFF. Variable domain in full (rest from reference TRBV30 and TRBJ1-1): SQTIHQWPATLVQPVGSPLSLECTVEGTSNPNLYWYRQAAGRGLQLLFYSVGIGQISSEVPQNLSASRPQDRQFILSSKKLLLSDSGFYLCASRGRGNTEAFFGQGTRLTVV.

This clone has a single count. The chain couples TRBV6-5 to TRBJ1-1; 10 bases are shared with TRBD1. CDR1 and CDR2 (germline): MNHEY, SVGAGI. The CDR3 totals 15 residues. The junction had 8 bases not matched to a gene; V was cut back by 6 bases and J by 4 bases. The CDR3 coding sequence is TGTGCCAGCAGCCCGGGACAGGGGTTTGGCACTGAAGCTTTCTTT. Protein sequence: CASSPGQGFGTEAFF.

This clone was detected a few times. The rearrangement links TRBV2 to TRBJ2-7; maybe TRBD1 (6 bases). Germline values: CDR1 SNHLY, CDR2 FYNNEI. This CDR3 comprises 15 residues. V shed 5 bases and J shed 4 bases, with 18 bases lying between them. The CDR3, as DNA: TGTGCCAGCAGTACACAGGGCAGGGGAAATTACGAGCAGTACTTC. Translation gives CASSTQGRGNYEQYF.

This chain links TRBV30 with TRBJ1-2, with 7 bases matching TRBD1. From germline, CDR1 is GTSNPN and CDR2 SVGIG (reference sequence). Germline trimming cut 4 bases from V and 1 base from J; bases unmatched to any gene: 12. The CDR3 extends over 16 amino acids. CDR3 loop: CAWTRTGARGNYGYTF. Here the CDR3 DNA reads TGTGCCTGGACCCGGACAGGAGCCCGGGGTAACTATGGCTACACCTTC.

V and J are TRBV4-1 and TRBJ1-2, with a weak D call TRBD1 (5 bases). Germline V gene lookup returns CDR1 MGHRA and CDR2 YSYEKL. The CDR3 is 14 residues long. V was clipped by 4 bases and J by 5 bases, with 14 bases between them. CDR3 region: CASSPPQGWYGYTF. The CDR3, as DNA: TGCGCCAGCAGCCCTCCCCAGGGCTGGTATGGCTACACCTTC.

The chain recombines TRBV24-1 with TRBJ1-5; 7 bases agree with TRBD1. Unmatched junction bases numbered 6, after V lost 4 bases and J lost 4 bases. The CDR3 has 15 residues. Germline V gene lookup returns CDR1 KGHDR and CDR2 SFDVKD. CDR3 coding DNA: TGTGCCACCAGTGAGGCGGGACAGTATAATCAGCCCCAGCATTTT. Protein sequence: CATSEAGQYNQPQHF.

This clone was detected a few times. The rearrangement joins TRBV20-1 to TRBJ1-1; 7 nucleotides align to TRBD1. V dropped 3 bases and J dropped 1; count of bases not matched to a gene: 2. CDR1 and CDR2 (germline): DFQATT, SNEGSKA (reference sequence). This CDR3 is 13 amino acids long. CDR3 loop: CSASWDRNTEAFF. CDR3 sequence (DNA): TGCAGTGCTAGTTGGGACAGGAACACTGAAGCTTTCTTT.

The chain uses TRBV10-3 and TRBJ1-1, with D hard to call. The V and J ends lost 6 bases and 2 bases respectively, with 10 bases between them. The CDR3 sequence is 13 residues long. Germline V lookup: CDR1 ENHRY, CDR2 SYGVKD. The CDR3 reads CAIRLGGNTEAFF. The CDR3 bases are TGTGCCATCAGGCTTGGAGGTAACACTGAAGCTTTCTTT.